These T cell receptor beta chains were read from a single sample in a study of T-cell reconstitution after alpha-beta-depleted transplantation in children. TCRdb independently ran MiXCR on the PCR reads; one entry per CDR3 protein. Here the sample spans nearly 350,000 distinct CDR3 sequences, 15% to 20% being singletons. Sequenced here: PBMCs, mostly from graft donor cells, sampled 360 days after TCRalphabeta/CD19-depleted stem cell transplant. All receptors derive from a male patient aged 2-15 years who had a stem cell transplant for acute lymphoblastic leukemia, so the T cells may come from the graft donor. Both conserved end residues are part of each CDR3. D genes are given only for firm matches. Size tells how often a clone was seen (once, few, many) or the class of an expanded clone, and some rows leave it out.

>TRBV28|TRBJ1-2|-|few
TGTGCCAGCAGTTTCGGTAGCTTCCCCTTCTATGGCTACACCTTC
CASSFGSFPFYGYTF
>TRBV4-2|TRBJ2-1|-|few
TGTGCCAGCAGCCAAGCAGGGGAGGCCCTAGGTTTAGAGCAGTTCTTC
CASSQAGEALGLEQFF
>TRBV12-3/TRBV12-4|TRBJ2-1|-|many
TGTGCCAGCAGTCGGGACATCCCAGGACTAGGGTACAATGAGCAGTTCTTC
CASSRDIPGLGYNEQFF
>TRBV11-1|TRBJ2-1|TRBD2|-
TGTGCCAGCAGCTTACTGGGGCGGGAGACCGCTAGTGGTAACAATGAGCAGTTCTTC
CASSLLGRETASGNNEQFF
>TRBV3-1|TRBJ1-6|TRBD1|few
TGTGCCAGCAGCCAAGTGGGACAGGGCTATAATTCACCCCTCCACTTT
CASSQVGQGYNSPLHF
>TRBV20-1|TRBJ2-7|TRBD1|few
TGCAGTGCTAGAGTTATGGGACAGTCCTCCTACGAGCAGTACTTC
CSARVMGQSSYEQYF
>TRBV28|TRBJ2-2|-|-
TGTGCCAGCAGCCCGACAGAGACCGGGGAGCTGTTTTTT
CASSPTETGELFF
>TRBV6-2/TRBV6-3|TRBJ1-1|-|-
TGTGCCAGCAGTCAAACAGCTGAAGCTTTCTTT
CASSQTAEAFF
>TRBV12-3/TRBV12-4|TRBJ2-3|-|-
TGTGCCAGCAGGGGGGACGCCGGCGGAGATACGCAGTATTTT
CASRGDAGGDTQYF
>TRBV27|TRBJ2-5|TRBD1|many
TGTGCCAGCTGGGACAGGGGAATCCAAGAGACCCAGTACTTC
CASWDRGIQETQYF
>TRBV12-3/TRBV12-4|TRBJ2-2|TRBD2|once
TGTGCCAGCAGTTTGCGTCTAGCGGCTAACACCGGGGAGCTGTTTTTT
CASSLRLAANTGELFF
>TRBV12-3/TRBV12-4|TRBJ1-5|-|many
TGTGCCAGCAGTTTTGGTAACAGCAATCAGCCCCAGCATTTT
CASSFGNSNQPQHF
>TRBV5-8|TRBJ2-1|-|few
TGTGCCAGCAGCTTGGGTCCAGGCTACGGTGAGCAGTTCTTC
CASSLGPGYGEQFF
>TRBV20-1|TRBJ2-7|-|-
TGCAGTGGGTACGGGCAAATAGCGTACGAGCAGTACTTC
CSGYGQIAYEQYF
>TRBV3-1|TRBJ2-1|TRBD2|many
TGTGCCAGCAGCCAAGGGACTAGGGATCGGCAGTTCTTC
CASSQGTRDRQFF
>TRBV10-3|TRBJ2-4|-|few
TGTGCCATCAGCGCTAACCCGGGACGGATAGGGGACATTCAGTACTTC
CAISANPGRIGDIQYF
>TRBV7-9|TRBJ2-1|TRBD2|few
TGTGCCAGCAGCTCTGGGGGCGGGAGGGTCTACAATGAGCAGTTCTTC
CASSSGGGRVYNEQFF
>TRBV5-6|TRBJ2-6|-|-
TGTGCCAGCAGTCCTATCCGGGCTGGGGCCAACGTCCTGACTTTC
CASSPIRAGANVLTF
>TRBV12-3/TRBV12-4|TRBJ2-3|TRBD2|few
TGTGCCAGCAGTTTTCTAGCGGGAGCTAATTCAGATACGCAGTATTTT
CASSFLAGANSDTQYF
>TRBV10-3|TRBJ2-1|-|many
TGTGCCATCGGACGAGGTCGCGGGACTGAGCAGTTCTTC
CAIGRGRGTEQFF
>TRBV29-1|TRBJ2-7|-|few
TGCAGCGTTGAAGCGTCAGCACGGGGGTACGAGCAGTACTTC
CSVEASARGYEQYF
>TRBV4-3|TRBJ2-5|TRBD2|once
TGCGCCAGCAGCCAAGGAACGGTCTCCGCCCAGCGGGAAACCCTCTACTTC
CASSQGTVSAQRETLYF
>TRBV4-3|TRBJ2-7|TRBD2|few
TGCGCCAGCAGCCAAGAATCTAGCGGGGGAGGGGAGCAGTACTTC
CASSQESSGGGEQYF
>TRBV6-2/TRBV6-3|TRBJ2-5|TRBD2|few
TGTGCCGTCGCCGGGACTAGCGACAAGGAAGAGACCCAGTACTTC
CAVAGTSDKEETQYF
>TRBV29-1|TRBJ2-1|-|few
TGCTCCTTCGGGCGGCGCTCCTACAATGAGCAGTTCTTC
CSFGRRSYNEQFF
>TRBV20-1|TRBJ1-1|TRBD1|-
TGCAGTGCTACAGACAGGGAGTTGAACACTGAAGCTTTCTTT
CSATDRELNTEAFF
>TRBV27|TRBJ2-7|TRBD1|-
TGTGCCAGCAGCCTCCGGACAGGGCTGAGATACGAGCAGTACTTC
CASSLRTGLRYEQYF
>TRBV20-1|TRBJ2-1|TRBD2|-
TGCAGTGCTAGTAGAAGGGGACTAGCGGGAGGGTGGGATGAGCAGTTCTTC
CSASRRGLAGGWDEQFF
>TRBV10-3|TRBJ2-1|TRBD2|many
TGTGCCATGGGGACTAGCGGGAGCGATGAGCAGTTCTTC
CAMGTSGSDEQFF
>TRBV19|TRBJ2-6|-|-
TGTGCCAGTAGATCTGGGGCCAACGTCCTGACTTTC
CASRSGANVLTF
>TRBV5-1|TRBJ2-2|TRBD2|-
TGCGCCAGCTCCCCAGCGGGAGGGCCACGGACCGGGGAGCTGTTTTTT
CASSPAGGPRTGELFF
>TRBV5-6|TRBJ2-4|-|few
TGTGCCAGCAGCTTGTTAGGTCCGGTGAAAAATATTCAGTACTTC
CASSLLGPVKNIQYF
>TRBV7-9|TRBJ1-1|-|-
TGTGCCAGCAGACCTTGGAACACTGAAGCTTTCTTT
CASRPWNTEAFF
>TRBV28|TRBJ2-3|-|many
TGTGCCACCGAAGCCATCCTGGCGGTCACAGATACGCAGTATTTT
CATEAILAVTDTQYF
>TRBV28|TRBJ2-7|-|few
TGTGCCAGCAGTTTCCGGTCAGAGAGGGACTACGAGCAGTACTTC
CASSFRSERDYEQYF